These 5 T cell receptor beta chains share one sample of origin, sequenced in a study of shared clonotypes between healthy human individuals. Profiling relied on immunoSEQ multiplex PCR, and the TCRdb table lists in-frame clones only, not all of them. This sample carries over 400,000 clones, more than 65% of them seen once, and the ten largest clones take about 13%. Material for sequencing was PBMCs. These receptors were taken from a woman aged 40 to 50 in good health. Some clones in this sample may be carry-over from other donors' samples.

V is TRBV27 and J is TRBJ2-7, with 8 bases that match TRBD1. Germline-derived CDR1 and CDR2 are MNHEY and SMNVEV (reference sequence). The CDR3 covers 16 residues. V lost 3 bases, J lost 1 base, and 8 bases stayed unmatched. This chain's CDR3 is CASSLQGRGPSYEQYF. CDR3 DNA sequence: TGTGCCAGCAGTTTGCAAGGCAGGGGGCCTTCCTACGAGCAGTACTTC.

Notes on this clone: A much larger clone differs by one base, so this may be a read error. The sample contains more than one DNA sequence encoding this CDR3. The chain has TRBV19 and TRBJ1-2, with D unclear. This CDR3 spans 17 amino acids. The germline V gene encodes CDR1 LNHDA and CDR2 SQIVND (reference sequence). V was pared by 5 bases and J by 0 bases, with 19 bases between. The CDR3 region has the DNA TGTGCCAGTAGTCCGGCTGCCTCAGGAGCCCCTAACTATGGCTACACCTTC. This sequence encodes CASSPAASGAPNYGYTF.

The CDR3 here is CASTPTSGLYEQYF. As DNA, the CDR3 is TGTGCCAGCACCCCGACTAGCGGGCTCTACGAGCAGTACTTC. The rearrangement joins TRBV11-2 to TRBJ2-7; 10 positions agree with TRBD2. The CDR3 sequence is 14 residues long. The V segment lost 7 bases and the J segment 3 bases; nucleotides outside the gene matches: 6. In germline, CDR1 is SGHAT, CDR2 FQNNGV.

The gene calls are TRBV10-3 and TRBJ2-2, with TRBD2 matching over 9 bases. V gave up 5 bases and J gave up 3 bases; unmatched junction bases: 4. This CDR3 has 15 residues. Per the germline V gene, CDR1 is ENHRY and CDR2 is SYGVKD. CDR3 loop: CAISRLAEYTGELFF. The DNA for the CDR3 is TGTGCCATCAGTAGACTAGCGGAGTACACCGGGGAGCTGTTTTTT.

The chain is built from TRBV5-1 and TRBJ1-4, with 7 bases lining up with TRBD1. The CDR3 runs 14 residues. V gave up 0 bases and J gave up 6 bases; unmatched junction bases: 2. Germline V gene lookup returns CDR1 SGHRS and CDR2 YFSETQ. In DNA, the CDR3 is TGCGCCAGCAGCTTGGACACAGGGGATGAAAAACTGTTTTTT. Amino acids: CASSLDTGDEKLFF.